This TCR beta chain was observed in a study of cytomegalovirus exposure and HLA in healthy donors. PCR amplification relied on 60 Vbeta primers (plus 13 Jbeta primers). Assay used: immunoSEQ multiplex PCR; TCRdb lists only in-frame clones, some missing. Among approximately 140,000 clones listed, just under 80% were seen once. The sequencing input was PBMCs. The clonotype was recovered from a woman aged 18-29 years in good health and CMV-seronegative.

The CDR3 is CASSPLQINQPQHF. CDR3 DNA: TGTGCCAGCTCACCACTTCAGATCAATCAGCCCCAGCATTTT. The chain couples TRBV18 to TRBJ1-5; D is unclear. Trimming stripped 1 base from V and 3 bases from J, with 7 bases between. This CDR3 is 14 amino acids long. From germline, CDR1 is KGHSH and CDR2 LQKENI.